This T cell receptor (beta chain) was identified during a study of cytotoxic CD8 clonotypes in ibrutinib-treated CLL. The CDR3 consists of 16 residues. CDR1 and CDR2 (germline): SGDLS, YYNGEE. V shed 0 bases, J shed 2 bases, and the junction held 6 bases outside the gene matches. The assay was immunoSEQ multiplex PCR, and TCRdb's table has in-frame clones only and misses some. This table has approximately 210,000 clones, around 72% appearing once. The TCR originated in a human donor with chronic lymphocytic leukemia. The chain links TRBV9 to TRBJ2-3; 7 nucleotides line up with TRBD2. This material consisted of PBMCs, taken after 24 months of ibrutinib treatment. The CDR3 loop reads CASSVDPGGNTDTQYF. In DNA form, the CDR3 reads TGTGCCAGCAGCGTAGATCCGGGAGGAAACACAGATACGCAGTATTTT. The full variable domain, rest sourced from reference TRBV9 and TRBJ2-3, is DSGVTQTPKHLITATGQRVTLRCSPRSGDLSVYWYQQSLDQGLQFLIQYYNGEERAKGNILERFSAQQFPDLHSELNLSSLELGDSALYFCASSVDPGGNTDTQYFGPGTRLTVL.